These 2 T cell receptor beta chains were all obtained from the same sample, sequenced in a study of Graves' ophthalmopathy and Graves' hyperthyroidism. RNA transcripts served as template for amplifying TCR beta CDR3 sequences. RT-PCR in the first round used HTBI primers; a second-round multiplex PCR followed. Using its own MiXCR run on the multiplex PCR reads, TCRdb lists one record per CDR3 protein. The table lists about 370,000 distinct CDR3 sequences, 15% to 20% of them singletons. Sequenced: peripheral blood. These receptors originate from a woman aged 18-29 years with Graves' ophthalmopathy.

This clonotype has only a few counts. V usage is TRBV19 and J usage is TRBJ2-7, with D perhaps given as TRBD1 or TRBD2 (5 bases each). V was pared by 1 base and J by 0 bases, with 13 bases between. CDR1 and CDR2 from the germline V gene are LNHDA and SQIVND (reference sequence). The CDR3 sequence is 16 residues long. The CDR3 spells CASSIGGTINSYEQYF. The CDR3 DNA reads TGTGCCAGTAGTATAGGAGGGACCATTAACTCCTACGAGCAGTACTTC.

The DNA of the CDR3 is TGTGCCAGCAGCCCTGGAGCAGGGATTAACATTCAGTACTTC. It yields the protein CASSPGAGINIQYF. The chain combines TRBV7-2 with TRBJ2-4; possible D gene TRBD1, 5 bases. The length of the CDR3 is 14 residues. Trimming removed 5 bases at V and 7 bases at J, with 15 bases between. Germline CDR1 SGHTA, CDR2 FQGNSA.